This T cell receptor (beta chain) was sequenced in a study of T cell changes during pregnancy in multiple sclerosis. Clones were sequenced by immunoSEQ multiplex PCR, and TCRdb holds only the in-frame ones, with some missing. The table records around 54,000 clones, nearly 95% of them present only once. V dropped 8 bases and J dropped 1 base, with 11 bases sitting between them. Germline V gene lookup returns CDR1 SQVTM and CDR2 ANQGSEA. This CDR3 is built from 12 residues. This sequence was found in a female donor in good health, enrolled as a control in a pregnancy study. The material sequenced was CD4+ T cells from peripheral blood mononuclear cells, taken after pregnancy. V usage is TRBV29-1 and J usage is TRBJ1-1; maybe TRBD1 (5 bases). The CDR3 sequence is CSTFTGNTEAFF. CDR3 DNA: TGCAGCACATTTACAGGGAACACTGAAGCTTTCTTT.